The clone carrying this T cell receptor (beta chain) was counted many times. Antigen: not known. The data stem from a study of CD8 T cells in ankylosing spondylitis. General observations from the study: Among TCR beta sequences, a motif of eight highly homologous variants appeared characteristic of ankylosing spondylitis blood. Matched ankylosing spondylitis synovial fluid reportedly showed significant enrichment of disease-linked clones. Existing reports had already noted some motif variants in reactive arthritis synovial fluid and blood.

Libraries for TCR beta were made by quantitative 5'-RACE with molecular barcodes. One entry per CDR3 protein, called by TCRdb with MiXCR from the 5' RACE reads. Among about 200,000 distinct CDR3 sequences listed, 9.5% to 15% were seen once. The germline V gene encodes CDR1 ENHRY and CDR2 SYGVKD. Trimming stripped 9 bases from V and 2 bases from J, with 11 bases between. This CDR3 contains 13 residues. The sequenced sample was blood, either unsorted or a sorted T cell fraction (not recorded which). The TCR comes from a male donor with ankylosing spondylitis or in good health (not recorded which). The chain couples TRBV10-3 to TRBJ2-4; possibly TRBD1 for D (6 bases). The chain's CDR3 is CAIWDNTKNIQYF. The CDR3 nucleotides read TGTGCCATATGGGACAACACCAAAAACATTCAGTACTTC.